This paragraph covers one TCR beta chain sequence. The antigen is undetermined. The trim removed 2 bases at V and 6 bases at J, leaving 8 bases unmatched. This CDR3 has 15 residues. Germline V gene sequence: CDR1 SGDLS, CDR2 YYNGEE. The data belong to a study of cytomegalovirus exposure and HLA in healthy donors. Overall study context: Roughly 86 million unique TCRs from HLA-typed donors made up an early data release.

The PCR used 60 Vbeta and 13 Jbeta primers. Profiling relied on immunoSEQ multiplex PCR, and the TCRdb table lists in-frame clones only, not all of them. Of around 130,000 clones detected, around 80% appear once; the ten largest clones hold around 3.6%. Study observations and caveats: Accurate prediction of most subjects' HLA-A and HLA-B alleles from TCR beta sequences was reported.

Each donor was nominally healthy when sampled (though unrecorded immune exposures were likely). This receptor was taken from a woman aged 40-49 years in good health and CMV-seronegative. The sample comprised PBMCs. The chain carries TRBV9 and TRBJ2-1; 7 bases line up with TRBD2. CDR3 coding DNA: TGTGCCAGCAGCGTTTTGGGGCGGGAGTTCAATGAGCAGTTCTTC. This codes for CASSVLGREFNEQFF.